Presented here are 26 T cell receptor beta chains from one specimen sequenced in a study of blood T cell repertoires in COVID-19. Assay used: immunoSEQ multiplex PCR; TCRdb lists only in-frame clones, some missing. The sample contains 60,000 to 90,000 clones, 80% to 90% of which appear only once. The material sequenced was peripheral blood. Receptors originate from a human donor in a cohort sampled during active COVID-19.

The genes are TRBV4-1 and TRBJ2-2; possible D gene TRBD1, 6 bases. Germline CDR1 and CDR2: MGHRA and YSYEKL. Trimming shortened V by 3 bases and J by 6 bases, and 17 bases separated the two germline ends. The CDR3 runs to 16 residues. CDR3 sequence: CASSQSATRGPGELFF. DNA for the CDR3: TGCGCCAGCAGCCAGTCGGCTACCAGGGGACCCGGGGAGCTGTTTTTT.

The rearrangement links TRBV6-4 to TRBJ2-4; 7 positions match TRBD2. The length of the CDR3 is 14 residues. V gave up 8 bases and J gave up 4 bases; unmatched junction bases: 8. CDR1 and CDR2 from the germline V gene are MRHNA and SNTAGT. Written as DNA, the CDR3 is TGTGCCAGCTGTATAGCGGGCGATAAAAACATTCAGTACTTC. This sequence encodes CASCIAGDKNIQYF.

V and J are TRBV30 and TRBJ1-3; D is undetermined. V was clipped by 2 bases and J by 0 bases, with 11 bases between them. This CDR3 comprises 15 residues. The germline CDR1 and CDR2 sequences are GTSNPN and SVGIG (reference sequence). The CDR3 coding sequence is TGTGCCTGGAGTCTAGGCCTATACTCTGGAAACACCATATATTTT. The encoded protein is CAWSLGLYSGNTIYF.

CDR3 nucleotides: TGCGCCAGCAGTGCAACTGGGGCCAACGTCCTGACTTTC. Translating it yields CASSATGANVLTF. The chain combines TRBV10-1 with TRBJ2-6; D gene unclear. The germline V gene encodes CDR1 WNHNN and CDR2 SYGVQD (reference sequence). Trimming left V 4 bases short and J 2 bases short, with 3 bases between. CDR3 size: 13 residues.

CDR3 nucleotides: TGTGCCAGCAGCCAAGAGGCCCACCAGCGAAAGCCCTACGAGCAGTACTTC. It codes for CASSQEAHQRKPYEQYF. The genes are TRBV4-2 and TRBJ2-7, with D unresolved. V gave up 0 bases and J gave up 2 bases, with 17 bases separating them. Germline loops: CDR1 LGHNA, CDR2 YNFKEQ. This CDR3 has 17 residues.

The CDR3 here is CASSPGQGTPYEQYF. The CDR3 DNA reads TGTGCCAGCAGTCCAGGACAGGGTACCCCCTACGAGCAGTACTTC. V and J are TRBV5-4 and TRBJ2-7; TRBD1 matches 8 bases. The V gene's germline CDR1 is SGHNT and CDR2 YYREEE (reference sequence). This CDR3 has 15 residues. Trimming took 5 bases from V and 2 from J; bases not matched to a gene: 9.

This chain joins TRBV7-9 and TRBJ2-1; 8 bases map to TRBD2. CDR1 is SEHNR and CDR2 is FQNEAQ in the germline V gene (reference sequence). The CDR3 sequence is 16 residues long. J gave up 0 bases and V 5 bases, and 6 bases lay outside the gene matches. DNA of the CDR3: TGTGCCAGCAGCGTCGCGGGGGGTGCCTCCTACAATGAGCAGTTCTTC. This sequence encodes CASSVAGGASYNEQFF. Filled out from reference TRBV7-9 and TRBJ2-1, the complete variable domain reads DTGVSQNPRHKITKRGQNVTFRCDPISEHNRLYWYRQTLGQGPEFLTYFQNEAQLEKSRLLSDRFSAERPKGSFSTLEIQRTEQGDSAMYLCASSVAGGASYNEQFFGPGTRLTVL.

DNA of the CDR3: TGTGCCAGCAGCTTACGGGAGGGGTTGGGCTATGGCTACACCTTC. This codes for CASSLREGLGYGYTF. V is TRBV7-8 and J is TRBJ1-2, with D possibly matching TRBD1 (5 bases). This CDR3 is built from 15 residues. Per germline, CDR1 SGHVS and CDR2 FQNEAQ. V lost 2 bases and J 4 bases, leaving 14 bases between the germline ends.

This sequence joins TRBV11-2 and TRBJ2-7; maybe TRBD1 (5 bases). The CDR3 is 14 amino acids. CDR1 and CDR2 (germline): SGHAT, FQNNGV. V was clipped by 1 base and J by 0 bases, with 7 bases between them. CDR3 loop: CASSLVQDSYEQYF. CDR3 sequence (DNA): TGTGCCAGCAGCTTAGTACAGGACTCCTACGAGCAGTACTTC.

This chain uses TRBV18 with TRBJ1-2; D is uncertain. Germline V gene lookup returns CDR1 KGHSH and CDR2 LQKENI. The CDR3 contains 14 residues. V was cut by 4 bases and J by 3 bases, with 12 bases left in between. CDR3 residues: CASSLRREDYGYTF. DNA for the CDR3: TGTGCCAGCTCACTGAGGAGAGAAGACTATGGCTACACCTTC.

The CDR3: CASSFITARQRDGELFF. The CDR3 DNA reads as TGTGCCAGCAGCTTTATAACCGCTCGCCAACGGGACGGGGAGCTGTTTTTT. This sequence joins TRBV5-6 and TRBJ2-2; a possible D gene is TRBD2 (5 bases). Deletions cut 2 bases from V and 7 bases from J, with 21 bases between. Germline V gene data show CDR1 as SGHDT and CDR2 as YYEEEE. This CDR3 is built from 17 residues.

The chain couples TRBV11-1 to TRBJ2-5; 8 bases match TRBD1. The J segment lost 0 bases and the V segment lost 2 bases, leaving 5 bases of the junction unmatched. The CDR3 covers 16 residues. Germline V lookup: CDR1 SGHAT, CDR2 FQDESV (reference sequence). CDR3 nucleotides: TGTGCCAGCAGCTTACGGACAGGGAGGCACCAAGAGACCCAGTACTTC. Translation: CASSLRTGRHQETQYF.

The DNA of the CDR3 is TGCGCCAGCAGCTTGGCGACCGGGACAGCGCCCCTCTCCTACAATGAGCAGTTCTTC. This translates into CASSLATGTAPLSYNEQFF. The rearrangement links TRBV5-1 to TRBJ2-1; 7 nucleotides align to TRBD1. Trimming at V came to 0 bases and at J to 0 bases, leaving 12 bases not matched to a gene. The germline V gene encodes CDR1 SGHRS and CDR2 YFSETQ. The CDR3 is made up of 19 amino acids. The full variable domain, with the rest looked up from reference TRBV5-1 and TRBJ2-1, is KAGVTQTPRYLIKTRGQQVTLSCSPISGHRSVSWYQQTPGQGLQFLFEYFSETQRNKGNFPGRFSGRQFSNSRSEMNVSTLELGDSALYLCASSLATGTAPLSYNEQFFGPGTRLTVL.

The CDR3 sequence is CASSLRPSLASEQFF. DNA of the CDR3: TGTGCCAGCAGCTTAAGGCCCTCTCTCGCTTCGGAGCAGTTCTTC. The chain recombines TRBV7-3 with TRBJ2-1; D remains unclear. The CDR3 has 15 amino acids. Germline-derived CDR1 and CDR2 are SGHTA and FQGTGA. The V end lost 1 base, the J end lost 10 bases, and 17 bases lay between the germline ends.

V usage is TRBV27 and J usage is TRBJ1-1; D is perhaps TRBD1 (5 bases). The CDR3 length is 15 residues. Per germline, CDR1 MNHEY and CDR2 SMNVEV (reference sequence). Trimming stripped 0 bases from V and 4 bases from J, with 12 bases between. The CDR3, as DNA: TGTGCCAGCAGTTTATCCCGACAGTTGGCCACTGAAGCTTTCTTT. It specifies CASSLSRQLATEAFF.

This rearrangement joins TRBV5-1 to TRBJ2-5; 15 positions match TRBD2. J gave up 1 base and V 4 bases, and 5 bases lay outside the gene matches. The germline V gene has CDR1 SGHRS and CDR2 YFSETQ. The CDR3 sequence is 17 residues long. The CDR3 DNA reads TGCGCCAGCAGCCATCGGACTAGCGGGGGGGCCCAAGAGACCCAGTACTTC. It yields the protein CASSHRTSGGAQETQYF.

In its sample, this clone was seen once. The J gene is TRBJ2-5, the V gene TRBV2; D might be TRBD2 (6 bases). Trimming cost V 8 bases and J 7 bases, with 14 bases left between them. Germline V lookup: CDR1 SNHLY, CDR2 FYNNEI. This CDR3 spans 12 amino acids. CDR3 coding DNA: TGTGCCAGCCGCGGGACTGGGACGACCCAGTACTTC. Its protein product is CASRGTGTTQYF.

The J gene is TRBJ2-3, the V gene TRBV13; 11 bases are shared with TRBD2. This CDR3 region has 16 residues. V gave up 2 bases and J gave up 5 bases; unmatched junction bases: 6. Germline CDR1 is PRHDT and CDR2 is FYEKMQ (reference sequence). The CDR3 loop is CASSLRPSGRQDTQYF. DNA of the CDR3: TGTGCCAGCAGCTTAAGGCCTAGCGGGAGGCAAGATACGCAGTATTTT.

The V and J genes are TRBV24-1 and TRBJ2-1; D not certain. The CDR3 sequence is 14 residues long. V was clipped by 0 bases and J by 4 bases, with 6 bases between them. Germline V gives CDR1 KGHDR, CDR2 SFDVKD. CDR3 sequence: CATSDLTEYNEQFF. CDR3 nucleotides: TGTGCCACCAGTGATTTGACAGAGTACAATGAGCAGTTCTTC.

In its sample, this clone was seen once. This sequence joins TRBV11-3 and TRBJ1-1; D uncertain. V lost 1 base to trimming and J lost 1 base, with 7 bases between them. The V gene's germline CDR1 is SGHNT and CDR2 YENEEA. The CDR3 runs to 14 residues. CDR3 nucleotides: TGTGCCAGCAGCTTAGGTCAGTCGAACACTGAAGCTTTCTTT. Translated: CASSLGQSNTEAFF.

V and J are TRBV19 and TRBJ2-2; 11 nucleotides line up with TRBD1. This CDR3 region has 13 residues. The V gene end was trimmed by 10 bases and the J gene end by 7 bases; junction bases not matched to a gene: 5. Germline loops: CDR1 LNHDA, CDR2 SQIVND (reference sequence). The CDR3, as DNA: TGTGCCACGGACAGGGGGCGCGTCGGGGAGCTGTTTTTT. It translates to CATDRGRVGELFF. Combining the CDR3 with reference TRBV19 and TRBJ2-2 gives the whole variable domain DGGITQSPKYLFRKEGQNVTLSCEQNLNHDAMYWYRQDPGQGLRLIYYSQIVNDFQKGDIAEGYSVSREKKESFPLTVTSAQKNPTAFYLCATDRGRVGELFFGEGSRLTVL.

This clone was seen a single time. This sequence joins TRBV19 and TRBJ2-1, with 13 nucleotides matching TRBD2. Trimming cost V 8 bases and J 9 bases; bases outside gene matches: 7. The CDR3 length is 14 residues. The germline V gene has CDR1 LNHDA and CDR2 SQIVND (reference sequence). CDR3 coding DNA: TGTGCCAGTTCGACTAGCGGGGGGCTTGGTGAGCAGTTCTTC. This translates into CASSTSGGLGEQFF.

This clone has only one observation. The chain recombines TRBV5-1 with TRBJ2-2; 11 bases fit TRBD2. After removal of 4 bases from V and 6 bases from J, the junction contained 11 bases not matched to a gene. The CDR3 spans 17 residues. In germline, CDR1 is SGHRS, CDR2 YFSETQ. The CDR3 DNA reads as TGCGCCAGCAGCCCTAGACTAGCGGGGTTTAATCCCGGGGAGCTGTTTTTT. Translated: CASSPRLAGFNPGELFF.

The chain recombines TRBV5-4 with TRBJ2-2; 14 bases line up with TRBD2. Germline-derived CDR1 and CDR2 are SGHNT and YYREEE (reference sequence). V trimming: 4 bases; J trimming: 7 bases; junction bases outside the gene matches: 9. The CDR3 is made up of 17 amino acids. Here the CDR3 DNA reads TGTGCCAGCAGCAACGGACTAGCGGGAGGTAGGGGCGGGGAGCTGTTTTTT. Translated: CASSNGLAGGRGGELFF.

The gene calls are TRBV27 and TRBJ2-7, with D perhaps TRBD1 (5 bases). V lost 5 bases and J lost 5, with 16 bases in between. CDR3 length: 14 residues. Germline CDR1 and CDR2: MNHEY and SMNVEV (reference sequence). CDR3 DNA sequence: TGTGCCAGCAGTCCCCTGGGGCGGCCCCACGAGCAGTACTTC. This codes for CASSPLGRPHEQYF.

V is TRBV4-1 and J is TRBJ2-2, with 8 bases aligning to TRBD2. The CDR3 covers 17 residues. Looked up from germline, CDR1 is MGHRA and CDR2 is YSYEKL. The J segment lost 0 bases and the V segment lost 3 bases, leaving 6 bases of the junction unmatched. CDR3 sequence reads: CASSHKSGGANTGELFF. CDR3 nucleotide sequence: TGCGCCAGCAGCCACAAAAGCGGGGGAGCGAACACCGGGGAGCTGTTTTTT.